This T cell receptor beta chain appears in the sequencing data of a study of blood T cell repertoires in COVID-19. Study at large: COVID-19 samples collected from the United States, Italy and Spain covered acute and convalescent phases. PBMCs, B-cell-depleted T cells, or T cells provided the cDNA or gDNA that made up the material.

Trimming removed 4 bases from V and 0 bases from J; junction bases left unmatched: 8. The CDR3 runs to 17 residues. Germline CDR1 is ENHRY and CDR2 is SYGVKD. Sequenced by immunoSEQ multiplex PCR; TCRdb stores in-frame clones only, minus some. The sample lists 94,000 or so clones, more than 75% occurring once. The chain recombines TRBV10-3 with TRBJ2-1; 8 nucleotides agree with TRBD1. Sequencing was performed on peripheral blood. The receptor was derived from a woman older than 75 with active COVID-19. The DNA of the CDR3 is TGTGCCATCAGTGTTCCCTCGACAGGGGACTCCTACAATGAGCAGTTCTTC. It is translated as CAISVPSTGDSYNEQFF.